This entry lists 2 T cell receptor beta chains sequenced from one sample in a study of OX40 agonist ivuxolimab in advanced cancers. Assay used: immunoSEQ multiplex PCR; TCRdb lists only in-frame clones, some missing. Seen here are just under 60,000 clones, over 80% observed once, and the top ten hold 3% to 4.5%. The specimen comprised CD4+ or CD8+ T cells sorted from blood, sampled in a trial of the OX40 agonist ivuxolimab. The receptors were gathered from an adult with an advanced solid tumor such as melanoma, head and neck, liver or kidney cancer.

The rearrangement uses TRBV11-2 and TRBJ2-7, with D tentatively TRBD1 or TRBD2 (5 bases each). This CDR3 is built from 14 residues. CDR1 SGHAT and CDR2 FQNNGV come from the germline V gene. V was pared by 1 base and J by 4 bases, with 11 bases between. CDR3 sequence (DNA): TGTGCCAGCAGCTTAGCCGGGGCCTGGTACGAGCAGTACTTC. Its protein is CASSLAGAWYEQYF.

The gene calls are TRBV6-5 and TRBJ2-7; D gene uncertain. Germline V lookup: CDR1 MNHEY, CDR2 SVGAGI. Trimming took 0 bases from V and 2 from J, leaving 5 bases between them. The CDR3 loop spans 13 amino acids. CDR3 sequence reads: CASSYSVAYEQYF. In DNA, the CDR3 is TGTGCCAGCAGTTACTCTGTGGCCTACGAGCAGTACTTC.